These 2 T cell receptor beta chains were sequenced from one sample in a study of T cells after yellow fever vaccination. TCRdb fed the 5' RACE reads into MiXCR, producing one record per CDR3 protein. Here the sample spans 300,000 to 350,000 distinct CDR3 sequences, 4% to 5.5% being singletons. The sample was PBMCs, taken 15 days after the yellow fever booster vaccination. These receptors were obtained from a man between 18 and 29 years old who received the YFV17D yellow fever vaccine.

A few counts support this clonotype. The CDR3 region has the DNA TGCGCCAGCAGCCAAGACTCCGGGACAGGGGTTGAAAAACTGTTTTTT. It yields the protein CASSQDSGTGVEKLFF. V is TRBV4-1 and J is TRBJ1-4; 10 nucleotides align to TRBD1. The CDR3 runs 16 residues. Germline-derived CDR1 and CDR2 are MGHRA and YSYEKL. Trimming removed 0 bases from V and 7 bases from J; junction bases left unmatched: 5.

This clonotype appeared many times. The chain links TRBV4-3 to TRBJ1-4; no clear D. Germline values: CDR1 LGHNA, CDR2 YSLEER. Trimming removed 1 base at V and 6 bases at J, with 9 bases between. This CDR3 is 14 amino acids long. The CDR3 nucleotides are TGCGCCAGCAGCCAAGCGGACCTGGATGAAAAACTGTTTTTT. Translated, it gives CASSQADLDEKLFF.